The 7 T cell receptor beta chains below all came from one sample that was sequenced in a study of cytomegalovirus exposure and HLA in healthy donors (dated by TCRdb to about 2017). Library prep was done by the immunoSEQ multiplex PCR assay. For the multiplex PCR, a mixture combining 60 forward primers for TCR Vbeta segments and 13 reverse primers for TCR Jbeta segments was used. What TCRdb holds here is the immuneACCESS table cut down to in-frame rearrangements. Part of the clones is not present; checked against another copy, under half of the missing clones reflect an unresolved V gene, and the others are unexplained. The sample yields some 140,000 clones; roughly 75% were counted once. The top ten hold about 4.3% of the sample. The sequencing sample was made of PBMCs. The receptors here all came from a man aged 25 to 40 in good health.

This clone was detected only once. This chain links TRBV2 with TRBJ2-1; 12 positions match TRBD2. CDR1 is SNHLY and CDR2 is FYNNEI in the germline V gene. CDR3 length: 14 residues. V trimming: 4 bases; J trimming: 6 bases; junction bases outside the gene matches: 1. In DNA, the CDR3 is TGTGCCAGCAGTGGACTAGCGGGAGCCAATGAGCAGTTCTTC. As protein: CASSGLAGANEQFF.

This clone turned up a few times. V is TRBV7-3 and J is TRBJ2-2; possibly TRBD2 for D (6 bases). This CDR3 spans 15 amino acids. Deletions cut 5 bases from V and 4 bases from J, with 14 bases between. Germline CDR1 is SGHTA and CDR2 is FQGTGA. The CDR3 nucleotides are TGTGCCAGCAGCCCTCGCTTGACTAGCACCGGGGAGCTGTTTTTT. Encoded protein: CASSPRLTSTGELFF.

This clone has just a few counts. The V and J genes are TRBV10-3 and TRBJ1-4; 9 nucleotides align to TRBD1. V lost 6 bases to trimming and J lost 8 bases; unmatched junction nucleotides: 1. Germline loops: CDR1 ENHRY, CDR2 SYGVKD. CDR3 length: 12 amino acids. The CDR3 DNA sequence: TGTGCCATCAGCGGGACAGGGGAAAAACTGTTTTTT. Translation gives CAISGTGEKLFF.

The rearrangement links TRBV5-5 to TRBJ1-2; D not certain. The CDR3 is 15 residues long. CDR1 is SGHKS, CDR2 YYEKEE, per germline (reference sequence). V lost 5 bases to trimming and J lost 3 bases, with 17 bases between them. Here the CDR3 DNA reads TGTGCCAGCAGGTGGGGTGGAGGAACCGACTATGGCTACACCTTC. It encodes CASRWGGGTDYGYTF.

The rearrangement uses TRBV15 and TRBJ1-1; TRBD1 is a possible D gene (5 bases). Germline values: CDR1 LNHNV, CDR2 YYDKDF (reference sequence). The CDR3 covers 15 residues. Trimming took off 5 bases at V and 5 bases at J, with 18 bases between the two ends. Here the CDR3 DNA reads TGTGCCACCAGCGGAACCGTGGGGGGATGGACTGAAGCTTTCTTT. Encoded protein: CATSGTVGGWTEAFF.

The chain recombines TRBV7-3 with TRBJ2-2; D may be TRBD1 (6 bases). Germline V lookup: CDR1 SGHTA, CDR2 FQGTGA. V was clipped by 2 bases and J by 9 bases, with 10 bases between them. CDR3 length: 13 amino acids. CDR3 sequence: CASSLEGQRELFF. DNA for the CDR3: TGTGCCAGCAGCTTAGAGGGACAAAGGGAGCTGTTTTTT.

The chain recombines TRBV9 with TRBJ1-2, with TRBD1 matching over 7 bases. Germline trimming cut 7 bases from V and 4 bases from J; bases unmatched to any gene: 7. The germline V gene encodes CDR1 SGDLS and CDR2 YYNGEE. The CDR3 loop spans 13 amino acids. CDR3 region: CASGEGGPYGYTF. Here the CDR3 DNA reads TGTGCCAGCGGCGAAGGGGGCCCCTATGGCTACACCTTC.